The entry below gives a single T cell receptor (beta chain) sequence along with its context. The antigen is not known. The CDR3 covers 18 residues. Germline V CDR1 and CDR2: SGHTA, FQGNSA. V shed 5 bases and J shed 0 bases, with 22 bases lying between them. These data originate in a study of T cell responses to AZD1222 COVID-19 vaccine. Measured with immunoSEQ multiplex PCR; TCRdb has only the in-frame clones, and not every one. The table shows roughly 67,000 clones, with about 91% occurring only once. Study-wide findings and caveats: Donors were largely white British and mainly female; clonal diversity was possibly underestimated. Distributed over spike, vaccine-associated CD4 TCRs predominated at 160-218 and 743-854. Spike-specific TCR breadth rose after two AZD1222 doses, and depth rose as well. Only after the peak T cell response were repertoires sampled.

This sequence originates from an adult in good health. The V gene is TRBV7-2, the J gene TRBJ1-2; weak D call: TRBD1 (5 bases). Sample: peripheral blood, taken on day 0 of AZD1222 vaccination. The CDR3 sequence is CASSQNSNRGRPNYGYTF. CDR3 sequence (DNA): TGTGCCAGCAGCCAAAACTCTAATAGGGGCAGACCTAACTATGGCTACACCTTC. Complete variable domain (other parts from reference TRBV7-2 and TRBJ1-2): GAGVSQSPSNKVTEKGKDVELRCDPISGHTALYWYRQSLGQGLEFLIYFQGNSAPDKSGLPSDRFSAERTGGSVSTLTIQRTQQEDSAVYLCASSQNSNRGRPNYGYTFGSGTRLTVV.